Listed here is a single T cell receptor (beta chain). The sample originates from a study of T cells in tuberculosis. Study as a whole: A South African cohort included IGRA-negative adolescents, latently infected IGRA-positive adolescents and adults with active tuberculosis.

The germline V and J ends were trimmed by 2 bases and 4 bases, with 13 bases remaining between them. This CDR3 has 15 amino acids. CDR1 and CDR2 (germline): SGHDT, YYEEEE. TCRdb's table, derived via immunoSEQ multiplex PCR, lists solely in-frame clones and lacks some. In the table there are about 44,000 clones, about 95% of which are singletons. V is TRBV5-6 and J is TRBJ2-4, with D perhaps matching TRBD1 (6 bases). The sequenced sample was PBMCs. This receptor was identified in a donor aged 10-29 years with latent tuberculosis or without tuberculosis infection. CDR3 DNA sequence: TGTGCCAGCAGCTTCTGGGACAACGGAAAAAACATTCAGTACTTC. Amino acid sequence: CASSFWDNGKNIQYF.